This T cell receptor beta chain is from a study of cytomegalovirus exposure and HLA in healthy donors. Study-wide results and limits: The authors reported that TCR beta sequences could predict HLA-A and HLA-B alleles. These predictions were accurate for most subjects in the first cohort.

It was with 60 Vbeta and 13 Jbeta primers that the PCR ran. Profiling relied on immunoSEQ multiplex PCR, and the TCRdb table lists in-frame clones only, not all of them. In the table there are more than 50,000 clones, 70% to 80% of which are singletons. Per germline, CDR1 ENHRY and CDR2 SYGVKD. The length of the CDR3 is 16 residues. V trimming: 7 bases; J trimming: 7 bases; junction bases outside the gene matches: 16. Note on this clone: Its antigen is as yet unknown.

This TCR was recovered from a woman aged 55-69 years in good health and CMV-seropositive. The rearrangement uses TRBV10-3 and TRBJ2-7; the match to TRBD2 covers 10 bases. Sequencing used PBMCs. CDR3 DNA: TGTGCCATCAACGATCCTAGCGGGGGACCCCGTGGGGAGCAGTACTTC. This translates into CAINDPSGGPRGEQYF.